The source of this T cell receptor (beta chain) is a study of cytomegalovirus exposure and HLA in healthy donors. Overall study: About 200 million T cells yielded 100 million to 130 million unique TCR beta sequences, as an earlier analysis found.

Study-level points and caveats: A few CMV-associated chains proved CMV antigen-specific in vitro. Later work showed greater clonal expansion in HLA-associated TCR beta chains than in equally common others.

Use of 60 Vbeta and 13 Jbeta primers characterized the PCR. Assay: immunoSEQ multiplex PCR; the TCRdb copy retains only in-frame clones and omits some. The table lists fewer than 120,000 clones, 79% of them singletons. V was clipped by 4 bases and J by 4 bases; unmatched bases: 8. The CDR3 length is 17 residues. CDR1 SGHDT and CDR2 YYEEEE come from the germline V gene. A remark on this clone: Its antigen remains unknown.

The clonotype originates from a man aged 30-40 years in good health and CMV-seropositive. This chain connects TRBV5-6 to TRBJ2-2; 12 bases are shared with TRBD1. Source material: PBMCs. The CDR3 DNA reads as TGTGCCAGCAGCCTCGGGACAGGGGGCGCAGGCACCGGGGAGCTGTTTTTT. This gives the protein CASSLGTGGAGTGELFF. Based on the CDR3 plus reference TRBV5-6 and TRBJ2-2, the full variable domain is DAGVTQSPTHLIKTRGQQVTLRCSPKSGHDTVSWYQQALGQGPQFIFQYYEEEERQRGNFPDRFSGHQFPNYSSELNVNALLLGDSALYLCASSLGTGGAGTGELFFGEGSRLTVL.